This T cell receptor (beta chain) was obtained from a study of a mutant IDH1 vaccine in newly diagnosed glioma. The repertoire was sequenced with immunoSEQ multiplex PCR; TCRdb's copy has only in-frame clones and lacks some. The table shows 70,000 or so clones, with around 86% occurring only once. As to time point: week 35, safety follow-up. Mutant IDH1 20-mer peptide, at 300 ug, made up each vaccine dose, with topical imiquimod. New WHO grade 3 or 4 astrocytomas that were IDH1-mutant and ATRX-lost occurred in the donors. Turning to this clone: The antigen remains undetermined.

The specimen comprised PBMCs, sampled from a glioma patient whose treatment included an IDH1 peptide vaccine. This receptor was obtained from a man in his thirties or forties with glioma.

CDR3 loop: CASSLADPVLNEQFF. DNA of the CDR3: TGTGCCAGCTCACTCGCAGACCCCGTTCTCAATGAGCAGTTCTTC. The chain uses TRBV18 and TRBJ2-1; D not resolved. The CDR3 has 15 amino acids. The V end lost 4 bases, the J end lost 6 bases, and 16 bases lay between the germline ends. CDR1 and CDR2 (germline): KGHSH, LQKENI.